This entry lists 12 T cell receptor beta chains sequenced from one sample in a study of blood T cell repertoires in COVID-19. Generated by immunoSEQ multiplex PCR, the TCRdb table keeps only in-frame clones and is missing some. The table includes approximately 210,000 clones, 70% to 85% detected once. Material for sequencing was PBMCs or T cells enriched from blood (not recorded which). The receptors originated from a woman aged 60-70 years who had recovered from COVID-19.

Only a few counts were recorded for this clone. This chain links TRBV6-2 or TRBV6-3 with TRBJ1-1, with D possibly TRBD1 on 6 matching bases. Germline values: CDR1 MNHEY, CDR2 SVGEGT. The CDR3 is made up of 17 amino acids. The ends were cut back, 0 bases at V and 1 base at J, with 15 bases in the middle. The CDR3 region has the DNA TGTGCCAGCAGTTACTCCCCCGGGACATTGACGAACACTGAAGCTTTCTTT. Residues: CASSYSPGTLTNTEAFF.

The V gene is TRBV7-2, the J gene TRBJ2-3; unclear D gene. The V gene's germline CDR1 is SGHTA and CDR2 FQGNSA. Trimming stripped 8 bases from V and 5 bases from J, with 14 bases between. CDR3 length: 13 amino acids. The chain's CDR3 is CASGLMGLDTQYF. The CDR3 DNA is TGTGCCAGCGGGCTAATGGGCTTAGATACGCAGTATTTT.

To note about this clone: At one boundary the junction diverges from the germline segment, which might be a read error. V usage is TRBV11-2 and J usage is TRBJ2-1; a possible D gene is TRBD2 (6 bases). Germline V gene sequence: CDR1 SGHAT, CDR2 FQNNGV. The CDR3 runs 13 residues. CDR3 nucleotides: TGTGCCAGCAGGTTAGCGGCCTACAATGAGCAGTTCTTC. Residues: CASRLAAYNEQFF.

This chain connects TRBV15 to TRBJ2-2; possible D gene TRBD1, 6 bases. The length of the CDR3 is 16 residues. V gave up 8 bases and J gave up 2 bases, with 18 bases separating them. The germline V gene has CDR1 LNHNV and CDR2 YYDKDF (reference sequence). The CDR3 loop reads CATGAGVQLNTGELFF. The CDR3 DNA reads as TGTGCCACCGGGGCAGGGGTCCAACTTAACACCGGGGAGCTGTTTTTT.

This chain joins TRBV5-4 and TRBJ1-1; TRBD1 matches 8 bases. This CDR3 is 18 amino acids long. V shed 0 bases and J 2 bases; nucleotides not matched to a gene: 12. Germline CDR1 reads SGHNT; CDR2 reads YYREEE (reference sequence). The CDR3 sequence is CASSLARASGGVNTEAFF. Written as DNA, the CDR3 is TGTGCCAGCAGCTTGGCGAGGGCCTCAGGGGGCGTTAACACTGAAGCTTTCTTT.

The rearrangement uses TRBV9 and TRBJ1-1; maybe TRBD1 (6 bases). V lost 1 base and J lost 5, with 15 bases in between. Germline loops: CDR1 SGDLS, CDR2 YYNGEE. This CDR3 is 15 amino acids long. Here the CDR3 reads CASSVKAGGGTEAFF. The CDR3 DNA sequence: TGTGCCAGCAGCGTAAAGGCGGGGGGCGGGACTGAAGCTTTCTTT.

The chain uses TRBV18 and TRBJ1-2; TRBD1 matches 8 bases. The CDR3 is made up of 14 amino acids. CDR1 KGHSH and CDR2 LQKENI come from the germline V gene. The V segment lost 3 bases and the J segment 8 bases; nucleotides outside the gene matches: 8. CDR3 DNA: TGTGCCAGCTCACCCCCGGACAGGGCCGGCGGCTACACCTTC. It codes for CASSPPDRAGGYTF.

This clone was observed a handful of times. The chain joins TRBV5-1 to TRBJ2-7; tentative D call: TRBD1 (5 bases). Germline-derived CDR1 and CDR2 are SGHRS and YFSETQ. V was trimmed by 3 bases and J by 2 bases, leaving 9 bases between them. The CDR3 is 13 amino acids. CDR3 amino acids: CASSWQGPYEQYF. CDR3 DNA: TGCGCCAGCAGCTGGCAGGGCCCCTACGAGCAGTACTTC. The variable domain in full, completed from reference TRBV5-1 and TRBJ2-7, reads KAGVTQTPRYLIKTRGQQVTLSCSPISGHRSVSWYQQTPGQGLQFLFEYFSETQRNKGNFPGRFSGRQFSNSRSEMNVSTLELGDSALYLCASSWQGPYEQYFGPGTRLTVT.

The rearrangement joins TRBV19 to TRBJ2-3, with TRBD2 identical over 9 bases. The CDR3 consists of 15 residues. The V and J ends lost 5 bases and 1 base, in that order; junction bases with no gene match: 4. Germline loops: CDR1 LNHDA, CDR2 SQIVND (reference sequence). The CDR3 sequence is CASSRRTSGTDTQYF. The DNA for the CDR3 is TGTGCCAGTAGTCGCCGGACTAGCGGCACAGATACGCAGTATTTT.

The rearrangement links TRBV6-5 to TRBJ2-7; 7 bases fit TRBD2. V lost 0 bases and J lost 2; bases outside the gene matches: 7. The CDR3 spans 16 residues. CDR1 is MNHEY, CDR2 SVGAGI, per germline. CDR3 DNA: TGTGCCAGCAGTTACTCTAGCGGGCATCAAACCTACGAGCAGTACTTC. It yields the protein CASSYSSGHQTYEQYF.

This chain joins TRBV2 and TRBJ1-6; D is unclear. The CDR3 spans 14 residues. V lost 2 bases, J lost 7 bases, and 9 bases lay in between. Germline loops: CDR1 SNHLY, CDR2 FYNNEI. As DNA, the CDR3 is TGTGCCAGCAGTGAACGGGGTTTGAATTCACCCCTCCACTTT. Amino acids: CASSERGLNSPLHF.

The chain combines TRBV7-9 with TRBJ1-2; the match to TRBD1 covers 11 bases. V lost 5 bases to trimming and J lost 11 bases; unmatched junction nucleotides: 22. CDR1 and CDR2 from the germline V gene are SEHNR and FQNEAQ (reference sequence). The CDR3 runs 18 residues. CDR3 nucleotides: TGTGCCAGCAGCAGCAGGACCTCTAACCGGGACAGGGGGTCCTCATACACCTTC. Translation: CASSSRTSNRDRGSSYTF.